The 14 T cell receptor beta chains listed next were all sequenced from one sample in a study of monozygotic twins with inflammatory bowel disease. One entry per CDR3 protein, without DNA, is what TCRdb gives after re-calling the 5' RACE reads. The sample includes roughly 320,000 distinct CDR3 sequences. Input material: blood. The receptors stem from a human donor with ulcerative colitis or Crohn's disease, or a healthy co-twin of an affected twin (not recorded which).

CDR3 loop: CASSEGTVRNQPQHF. V and J are TRBV4-3 and TRBJ1-5; TCRdb designates TRBD1, a call that cannot be tested without DNA. CDR3 length: 15 amino acids. CDR1 LGHNA and CDR2 YSLEER come from the germline V gene.

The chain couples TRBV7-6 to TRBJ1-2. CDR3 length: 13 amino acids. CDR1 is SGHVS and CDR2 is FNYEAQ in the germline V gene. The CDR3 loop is CASSLAPADGYTF.

CDR3 protein: CACQRQETQYF. V is TRBV30 and J is TRBJ2-5. The CDR3 is 11 residues long. Per germline, CDR1 GTSNPN and CDR2 SVGIG (reference sequence). Complete variable domain (other parts from reference TRBV30 and TRBJ2-5): SQTIHQWPATLVQPVGSPLSLECTVEGTSNPNLYWYRQAAGRGLQLLFYSVGIGQISSEVPQNLSASRPQDRQFILSSKKLLLSDSGFYLCACQRQETQYFGPGTRLLVL.

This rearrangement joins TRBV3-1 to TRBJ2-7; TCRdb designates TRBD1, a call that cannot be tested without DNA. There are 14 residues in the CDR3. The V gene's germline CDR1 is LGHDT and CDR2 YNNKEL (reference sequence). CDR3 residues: CASSQDRAVNEQYF.

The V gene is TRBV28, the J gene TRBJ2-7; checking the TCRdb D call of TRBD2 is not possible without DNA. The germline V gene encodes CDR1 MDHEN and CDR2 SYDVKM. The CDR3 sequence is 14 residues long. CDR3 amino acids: CASSLAGGQVEQYF. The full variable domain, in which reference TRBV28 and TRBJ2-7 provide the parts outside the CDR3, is DVKVTQSSRYLVKRTGEKVFLECVQDMDHENMFWYRQDPGLGLRLIYFSYDVKMKEKGDIPEGYSVSREKKERFSLILESASTNQTSMYLCASSLAGGQVEQYFGPGTRLTVT.

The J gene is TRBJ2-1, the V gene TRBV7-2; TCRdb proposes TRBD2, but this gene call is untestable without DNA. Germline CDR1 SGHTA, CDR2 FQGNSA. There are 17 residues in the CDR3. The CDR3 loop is CASSLYSSGTFNNEQFF.

CDR3 protein: CASRFIAGTVVHEAFF. The genes are TRBV5-5 and TRBJ1-1; the D call of TRBD1 rests on TCRdb alone, since no DNA is present to check it. This CDR3 comprises 16 residues. CDR1 SGHKS and CDR2 YYEKEE come from the germline V gene (reference sequence).

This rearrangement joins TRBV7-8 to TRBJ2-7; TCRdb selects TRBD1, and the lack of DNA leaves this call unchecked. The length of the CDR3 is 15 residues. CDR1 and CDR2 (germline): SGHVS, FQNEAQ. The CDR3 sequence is CASSLAGVFGYEQYF.

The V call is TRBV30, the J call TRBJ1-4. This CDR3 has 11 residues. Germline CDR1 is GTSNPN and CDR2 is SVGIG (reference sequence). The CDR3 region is CAWSVGTSAFF.

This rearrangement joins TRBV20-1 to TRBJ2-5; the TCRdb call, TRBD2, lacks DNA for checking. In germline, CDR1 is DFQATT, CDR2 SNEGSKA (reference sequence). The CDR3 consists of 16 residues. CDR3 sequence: CSAPRRTSGRGETQYF.

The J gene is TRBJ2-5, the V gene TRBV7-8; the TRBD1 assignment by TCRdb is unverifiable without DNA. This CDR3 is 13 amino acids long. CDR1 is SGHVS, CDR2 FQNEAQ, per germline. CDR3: CASSPPREETQYF.

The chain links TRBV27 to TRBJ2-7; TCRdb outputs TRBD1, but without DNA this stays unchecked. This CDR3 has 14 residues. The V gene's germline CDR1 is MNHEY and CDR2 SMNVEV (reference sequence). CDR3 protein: CASGPAGRVYEQYF.

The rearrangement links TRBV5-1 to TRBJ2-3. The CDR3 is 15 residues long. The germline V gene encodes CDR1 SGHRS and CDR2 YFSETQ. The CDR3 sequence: CASSLPAADTDTQYF.

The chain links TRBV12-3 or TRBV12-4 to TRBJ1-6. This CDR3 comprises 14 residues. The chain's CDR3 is CASSFRTEHSPLHF.